This TCR beta chain was observed in a study of shared clonotypes between healthy human individuals. Study-level background: Per donor, CD8 memory used one plate, CD8 naive used two, CD4 memory used three and CD4 naive used three. Study-level points and caveats: Large sequencing depth failed to make sorted-subset sequencing complete, rarefaction showed. Memory subsets generally showed lower estimated richness than naive subsets.

Libraries were prepared by immunoSEQ multiplex PCR; TCRdb keeps only in-frame clonotypes and omits some of them. The sample has around 1.9 million clones, roughly 91% seen once. This CDR3 has 15 residues. CDR1 is MDHEN, CDR2 SYDVKM, per germline. Trimming took 2 bases from V and 0 from J, leaving 11 bases between them. On this clone: The antigen is undetermined.

The naive CD8 fraction comprised CD45RO-negative cells positively selected for CCR7 and excluded terminally differentiated effector memory CD45RA+ cells. Donors comprised healthy HIV-negative adults lacking recent acute infections or vaccinations. The origin of this receptor is a man younger than 35 in good health. Some clones in this sample may be carry-over from other donors' samples. The V gene is TRBV28, the J gene TRBJ2-7; D remains unclear. The sample consisted of naive CD8+ T cells from PBMCs. In DNA form, the CDR3 reads TGTGCCAGCAGTTTAGACTTGGGCAACTCCTACGAGCAGTACTTC. Its protein is CASSLDLGNSYEQYF.